What follows are 27 T cell receptor beta chains derived from one specimen sequenced in a study of blood T cell repertoires in COVID-19. Repertoires were generated with immunoSEQ multiplex PCR, while TCRdb's copy carries only in-frame clones and drops some. The sample records about 220,000 clones, 65% to 90% being singletons. The sample was peripheral blood. The source is a woman in her seventies with COVID-19, enrolled during active disease.

The chain links TRBV4-3 to TRBJ2-5; 14 bases line up with TRBD2. With V trimmed by 0 bases and J by 5 bases, 8 bases remained unmatched. The CDR3 is 18 amino acids. Germline CDR1 reads LGHNA; CDR2 reads YSLEER. The CDR3 region has the DNA TGCGCCAGCAGCCAAGATAGGGGACTAGCGGGAGTTTGGGAGACCCAGTACTTC. It translates to CASSQDRGLAGVWETQYF.

The chain combines TRBV6-5 with TRBJ2-6; unclear D gene. This CDR3 is built from 14 residues. With 6 bases removed from V and 3 bases from J, the gap between germline ends came to 9 bases. Germline V gives CDR1 MNHEY, CDR2 SVGAGI. This CDR3 reads CASSHGNGANVLTF. CDR3 in DNA: TGTGCCAGCAGCCACGGTAATGGGGCCAACGTCCTGACTTTC.

The chain uses TRBV19 and TRBJ1-1; D might be TRBD1 (5 bases). The CDR3 has 13 amino acids. Per the germline V gene, CDR1 is LNHDA and CDR2 is SQIVND (reference sequence). V was cut by 2 bases and J by 1 base, with 5 bases left in between. This chain's CDR3 is CASSIQGNTEAFF. In DNA form, the CDR3 reads TGTGCCAGTAGTATACAGGGGAACACTGAAGCTTTCTTT.

The genes are TRBV23-1 and TRBJ1-1; 10 nucleotides line up with TRBD1. TRBV23-1 is reported as an ORF; its role is uncertain. The CDR3 totals 15 residues. V lost 1 base and J lost 4; bases outside the gene matches: 3. CDR3 amino acids: CASSQLDRGTTEAFF. The CDR3 DNA reads as TGCGCCAGCAGTCAATTGGACAGGGGGACCACTGAAGCTTTCTTT.

The chain recombines TRBV5-8 with TRBJ2-6; 10 bases map to TRBD1. CDR1 SGHTS and CDR2 YDEGEE come from the germline V gene. CDR3 length: 15 amino acids. V trimming: 4 bases; J trimming: 4 bases; junction bases outside the gene matches: 2. The CDR3 reads CASSGTGAGANVLTF. For the CDR3, the DNA is TGTGCCAGCAGCGGGACAGGGGCCGGGGCCAACGTCCTGACTTTC.

CDR3 protein: CASSLPRPGHSNQPQHF. In nucleotides, the CDR3 is TGTGCCAGCAGCCTTCCCCGCCCGGGACACTCGAATCAGCCCCAGCATTTT. V gene TRBV14 combines with J gene TRBJ1-5; maybe TRBD1 (6 bases). The CDR3 has 17 amino acids. V was clipped by 4 bases and J by 4 bases, with 20 bases between them. Germline loops: CDR1 SGHDN, CDR2 FVKESK.

The rearrangement links TRBV14 to TRBJ2-3; TRBD1 agrees at 7 bases. With V trimmed by 5 bases and J by 2 bases, 16 bases remained unmatched. The CDR3 sequence is 18 residues long. Germline-derived CDR1 and CDR2 are SGHDN and FVKESK. DNA of the CDR3: TGTGCCAGCAGCGACAGATTTCCGGGACAGTATGCCACAGATACGCAGTATTTT. This encodes CASSDRFPGQYATDTQYF. Combining the CDR3 with reference TRBV14 and TRBJ2-3 gives the whole variable domain EAGVTQFPSHSVIEKGQTVTLRCDPISGHDNLYWYRRVMGKEIKFLLHFVKESKQDESGMPNNRFLAERTGGTYSTLKVQPAELEDSGVYFCASSDRFPGQYATDTQYFGPGTRLTVL.

The chain carries TRBV5-1 and TRBJ2-7, with 7 bases that match TRBD2. CDR1 and CDR2 from the germline V gene are SGHRS and YFSETQ. The CDR3 has 15 amino acids. Losses at the gene ends were 4 bases for V and 1 base for J; bases not matched to a gene: 8. The CDR3 bases are TGCGCCAGCAGCGCCGGCCCGGGACTATCCTACGAGCAGTACTTC. Protein product: CASSAGPGLSYEQYF.

J is TRBJ2-3 and V is TRBV2; D is ambiguous. The V and J ends lost 7 bases and 7 bases respectively, with 9 bases between them. Germline V gene data show CDR1 as SNHLY and CDR2 as FYNNEI. The length of the CDR3 is 11 residues. In nucleotides, the CDR3 is TGTGCCAGCACTTCGACAAATACGCAGTATTTT. Translated, it gives CASTSTNTQYF.

The chain links TRBV7-9 to TRBJ2-5; D gene unclear. The CDR3 spans 16 residues. V was shortened by 1 base and J by 2 bases, with 14 bases between the two germline ends. Per the germline V gene, CDR1 is SEHNR and CDR2 is FQNEAQ (reference sequence). DNA of the CDR3: TGTGCCAGCAGCTTAGTGTGGTCCCTCCTACAAGAGACCCAGTACTTC. This gives the protein CASSLVWSLLQETQYF. Based on the CDR3 plus reference TRBV7-9 and TRBJ2-5, the full variable domain is DTGVSQNPRHKITKRGQNVTFRCDPISEHNRLYWYRQTLGQGPEFLTYFQNEAQLEKSRLLSDRFSAERPKGSFSTLEIQRTEQGDSAMYLCASSLVWSLLQETQYFGPGTRLLVL.

The chain uses TRBV2 and TRBJ1-2; TRBD1 is a possible D gene (5 bases). Germline V lookup: CDR1 SNHLY, CDR2 FYNNEI. The CDR3 consists of 14 residues. Trimming stripped 4 bases from V and 3 bases from J, with 12 bases between. In DNA, the CDR3 is TGTGCCAGCAGTGCCCAGGGAAGGGACTATGGCTACACCTTC. Translating gives CASSAQGRDYGYTF.

This clone was seen just once. The chain combines TRBV10-3 with TRBJ1-2; no reliable D call. The germline gives CDR1 ENHRY, CDR2 SYGVKD. CDR3 length: 16 amino acids. The V end lost 2 bases, the J end lost 4 bases, and 17 bases lay between the germline ends. The chain's CDR3 is CAISEAGSLMTYGYTF. The DNA for the CDR3 is TGTGCCATCAGTGAGGCCGGGTCACTGATGACCTATGGCTACACCTTC.

Only a few counts were recorded for this clone. The CDR3 bases are TGTGCCAGCAAGGACCTCCTGACAGCTCGGAGAGAAAAACTGTTTTTT. This sequence encodes CASKDLLTARREKLFF. The V call is TRBV4-2, the J call TRBJ1-4; the D gene is possibly TRBD1 (5 bases). Germline V gene data show CDR1 as LGHNA and CDR2 as YNFKEQ. Deletions cut 7 bases from V and 8 bases from J, with 23 bases between. The CDR3 has 16 amino acids.

The genes are TRBV7-3 and TRBJ2-1; D is uncertain. The CDR3 extends over 12 amino acids. V lost 3 bases, J lost 6 bases, and 6 bases lay in between. CDR1 is SGHTA, CDR2 FQGTGA, per germline. CDR3: CASSFSRNEQFF. CDR3 bases: TGTGCCAGCAGCTTCTCCCGCAATGAGCAGTTCTTC.

V usage is TRBV13 and J usage is TRBJ2-7; 7 nucleotides match TRBD1. Trimming took 3 bases from V and 3 from J; bases not matched to a gene: 2. The CDR3 length is 13 residues. From germline, CDR1 is PRHDT and CDR2 FYEKMQ (reference sequence). CDR3 amino acids: CASSFRQGYEQYF. In DNA form, the CDR3 reads TGTGCCAGCAGCTTCCGACAGGGCTACGAGCAGTACTTC.

The chain recombines TRBV2 with TRBJ1-4; D not resolved. The CDR3 has 14 amino acids. V dropped 6 bases and J dropped 6 bases, with 14 bases sitting between them. Germline lookup yields CDR1 SNHLY and CDR2 FYNNEI. This chain's CDR3 is CASRERFADEKLFF. The CDR3, as DNA: TGTGCCAGCAGGGAAAGATTCGCGGATGAAAAACTGTTTTTT.

The gene calls are TRBV11-2 and TRBJ2-5, with 7 bases matching TRBD1. This CDR3 contains 15 residues. Trimming at V came to 3 bases and at J to 2 bases, leaving 6 bases not matched to a gene. The germline V gene has CDR1 SGHAT and CDR2 FQNNGV. The CDR3 nucleotides are TGTGCCAGCAGCTTGGAAGGGACAGCACAAGAGACCCAGTACTTC. Translation gives CASSLEGTAQETQYF. Full variable domain (outside the CDR3, taken from reference TRBV11-2 and TRBJ2-5): EAGVAQSPRYKIIEKRQSVAFWCNPISGHATLYWYQQILGQGPKLLIQFQNNGVVDDSQLPKDRFSAERLKGVDSTLKIQPAKLEDSAVYLCASSLEGTAQETQYFGPGTRLLVL.

The chain combines TRBV12-3 or TRBV12-4 with TRBJ1-6; D is ambiguous. V lost 2 bases and J 8 bases, leaving 4 bases between the germline ends. The length of the CDR3 is 12 residues. CDR3 in amino acids: CASSLRDSPLHF. CDR3 nucleotides: TGTGCCAGCAGTTTACGGGATTCACCCCTCCACTTT.

The V and J genes are TRBV18 and TRBJ2-7, with D perhaps TRBD1 (6 bases). The germline V gene encodes CDR1 KGHSH and CDR2 LQKENI. This CDR3 has 15 residues. V lost 8 bases and J lost 3, with 20 bases in between. CDR3 in DNA: TGTGCCAGCCAGTTTACTAGGGACACTTTCTACGAGCAGTACTTC. This translates into CASQFTRDTFYEQYF. Full variable domain (remainder filled in from reference TRBV18 and TRBJ2-7): NAGVMQNPRHLVRRRGQEARLRCSPMKGHSHVYWYRQLPEEGLKFMVYLQKENIIDESGMPKERFSAEFPKEGPSILRIQQVVRGDSAAYFCASQFTRDTFYEQYFGPGTRLTVT.

This rearrangement joins TRBV18 to TRBJ2-5; 9 nucleotides agree with TRBD2. There are 16 residues in the CDR3. Per the germline V gene, CDR1 is KGHSH and CDR2 is LQKENI. With V trimmed by 5 bases and J by 2 bases, 9 bases remained unmatched. The CDR3, as DNA: TGTGCCAGCTCATCAGCGACTAGCGGAGTACAAGAGACCCAGTACTTC. This sequence encodes CASSSATSGVQETQYF.

The V and J genes are TRBV19 and TRBJ2-2, with 12 bases that match TRBD1. Per the germline V gene, CDR1 is LNHDA and CDR2 is SQIVND (reference sequence). CDR3 length equals 16 residues. With V trimmed by 7 bases and J by 4 bases, 7 bases remained unmatched. CDR3: CASKTGTGGITGELFF. CDR3 DNA sequence: TGTGCCAGTAAAACCGGGACAGGGGGCATCACCGGGGAGCTGTTTTTT.

The chain couples TRBV2 to TRBJ2-5, with 7 bases that match TRBD1. The trim removed 8 bases at V and 4 bases at J, leaving 7 bases unmatched. CDR1 and CDR2 (germline): SNHLY, FYNNEI. This CDR3 comprises 13 residues. CDR3 loop: CASHGTEIETQYF. The CDR3 DNA follows: TGTGCCAGCCACGGGACAGAGATAGAGACCCAGTACTTC.

The chain links TRBV16 to TRBJ2-2; tentatively, D is TRBD2 (5 bases). The V gene lost 1 base and the J gene lost 5 bases, with 8 bases spanning the gap. The CDR3 extends over 14 amino acids. From germline, CDR1 is KGHSY and CDR2 FQNENV. CDR3 nucleotides: TGTGCCAGCAGCCAATTTACGGGAACCGGGGAGCTGTTTTTT. Encoded protein: CASSQFTGTGELFF.

This clone came up once. The chain employs TRBV6-2 or TRBV6-3 and TRBJ1-5; D possibly corresponds to TRBD1 (5 bases). The germline V and J ends were trimmed by 0 bases and 6 bases, with 12 bases remaining between them. The CDR3 totals 15 residues. Germline lookup yields CDR1 MNHEY and CDR2 SVGEGT. The DNA for the CDR3 is TGTGCCAGCAGTTACTCGGCAGGGCCTTTTCAGCCCCAGCATTTT. Translation: CASSYSAGPFQPQHF.

This chain uses TRBV7-3 with TRBJ1-1, with D uncertain. CDR1 SGHTA and CDR2 FQGTGA come from the germline V gene. The CDR3 totals 15 residues. Trimming took 2 bases from V and 0 from J, leaving 10 bases between them. The CDR3 loop reads CASSLGGQMNTEAFF. CDR3 coding DNA: TGTGCCAGCAGCTTAGGTGGGCAGATGAACACTGAAGCTTTCTTT. Full variable domain (rest looked up from reference TRBV7-3 and TRBJ1-1): GAGVSQTPSNKVTEKGKYVELRCDPISGHTALYWYRQSLGQGPEFLIYFQGTGAADDSGLPNDRFFAVRPEGSVSTLKIQRTERGDSAVYLCASSLGGQMNTEAFFGQGTRLTVV.

The genes are TRBV7-9 and TRBJ2-7; TRBD1 aligns across 7 bases. This CDR3 is built from 17 residues. With V trimmed by 0 bases and J by 3 bases, 11 bases remained unmatched. Germline CDR1 and CDR2: SEHNR and FQNEAQ (reference sequence). The CDR3 protein is CASSLAPGNDRVYEQYF. The CDR3 DNA follows: TGTGCCAGCAGCTTAGCGCCAGGTAACGACAGGGTCTACGAGCAGTACTTC.

This clone was observed a few times. The V and J genes are TRBV2 and TRBJ1-2; D may be TRBD1 (6 bases). Trimming removed 3 bases from V and 4 bases from J, with 9 bases in between. The germline CDR1 and CDR2 sequences are SNHLY and FYNNEI. The CDR3 covers 13 residues. CDR3 sequence: CASSDRGTYGYTF. The CDR3 DNA is TGTGCCAGCAGTGACAGGGGCACCTATGGCTACACCTTC. Drawing the rest from reference TRBV2 and TRBJ1-2, the complete variable domain is EPEVTQTPSHQVTQMGQEVILRCVPISNHLYFYWYRQILGQKVEFLVSFYNNEISEKSEIFDDQFSVERPDGSNFTLKIRSTKLEDSAMYFCASSDRGTYGYTFGSGTRLTVV.